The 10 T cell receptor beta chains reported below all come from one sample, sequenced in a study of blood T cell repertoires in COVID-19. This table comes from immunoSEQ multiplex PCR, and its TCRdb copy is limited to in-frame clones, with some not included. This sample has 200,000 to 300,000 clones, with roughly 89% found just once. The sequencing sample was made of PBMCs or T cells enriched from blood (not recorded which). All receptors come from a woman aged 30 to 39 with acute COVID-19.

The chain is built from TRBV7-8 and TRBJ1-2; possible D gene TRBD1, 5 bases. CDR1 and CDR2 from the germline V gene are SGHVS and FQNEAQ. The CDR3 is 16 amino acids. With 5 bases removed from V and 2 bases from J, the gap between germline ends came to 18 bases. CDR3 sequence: CASSPDTGRANYGYTF. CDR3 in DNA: TGTGCCAGCAGCCCCGACACGGGCAGGGCAAACTATGGCTACACCTTC.

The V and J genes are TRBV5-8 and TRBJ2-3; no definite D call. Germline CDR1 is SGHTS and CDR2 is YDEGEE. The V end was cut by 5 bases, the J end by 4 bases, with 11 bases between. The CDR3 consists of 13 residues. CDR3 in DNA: TGTGCCAGCAGATCCGGCCGGGCAGATACGCAGTATTTT. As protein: CASRSGRADTQYF. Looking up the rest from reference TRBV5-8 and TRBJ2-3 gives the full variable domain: EAGVTQSPTHLIKTRGQQATLRCSPISGHTSVYWYQQALGLGLQFLLWYDEGEERNRGNFPPRFSGRQFPNYSSELNVNALELEDSALYLCASRSGRADTQYFGPGTRLTVL.

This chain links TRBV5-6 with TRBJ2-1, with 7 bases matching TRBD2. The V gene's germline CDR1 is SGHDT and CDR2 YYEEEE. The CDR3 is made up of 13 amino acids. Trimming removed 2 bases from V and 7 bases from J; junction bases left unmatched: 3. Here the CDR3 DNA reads TGTGCCAGCAGCTTCGGACTAGTTAATGAGCAGTTCTTC. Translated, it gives CASSFGLVNEQFF.

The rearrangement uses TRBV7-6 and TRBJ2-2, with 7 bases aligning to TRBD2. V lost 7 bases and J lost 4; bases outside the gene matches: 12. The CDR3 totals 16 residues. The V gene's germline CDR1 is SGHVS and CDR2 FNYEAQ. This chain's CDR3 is CASTNPAGVSTGELFF. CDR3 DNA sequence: TGTGCCAGCACCAACCCGGCGGGGGTTAGCACCGGGGAGCTGTTTTTT.

The CDR3 loop reads CASSHAYREGQPQHF. In DNA form, the CDR3 reads TGCGCCAGCAGCCACGCCTACAGGGAGGGTCAGCCCCAGCATTTT. The chain links TRBV4-3 to TRBJ1-5; a possible D gene is TRBD1 (6 bases). Germline values: CDR1 LGHNA, CDR2 YSLEER. The V gene lost 3 bases and the J gene lost 6 bases, with 15 bases spanning the gap. The CDR3 is made up of 15 amino acids.

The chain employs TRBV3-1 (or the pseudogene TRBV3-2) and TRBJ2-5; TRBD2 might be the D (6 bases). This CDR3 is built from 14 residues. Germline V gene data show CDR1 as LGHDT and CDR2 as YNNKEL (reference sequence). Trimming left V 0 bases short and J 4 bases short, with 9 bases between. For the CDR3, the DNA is TGTGCCAGCAGCCAAGAGGGGGGACTAGAGACCCAGTACTTC. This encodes CASSQEGGLETQYF.

DNA of the CDR3: TGCGCCAGCAGCTTGGAAACGGGACCTCGGGGGGTGGAGACCCAGTACTTC. As protein: CASSLETGPRGVETQYF. The V gene is TRBV5-1, the J gene TRBJ2-5; 7 positions match TRBD2. CDR3 size: 17 residues. The trim removed 0 bases at V and 5 bases at J, leaving 13 bases unmatched. Germline-derived CDR1 and CDR2 are SGHRS and YFSETQ. Together with reference TRBV5-1 and TRBJ2-5, the CDR3 gives the full variable domain: KAGVTQTPRYLIKTRGQQVTLSCSPISGHRSVSWYQQTPGQGLQFLFEYFSETQRNKGNFPGRFSGRQFSNSRSEMNVSTLELGDSALYLCASSLETGPRGVETQYFGPGTRLLVL.

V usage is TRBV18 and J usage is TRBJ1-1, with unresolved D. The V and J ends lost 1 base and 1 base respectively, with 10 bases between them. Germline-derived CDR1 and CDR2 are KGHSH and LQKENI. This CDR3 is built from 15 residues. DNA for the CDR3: TGTGCCAGCTCACCACACGGGGTGCGGAACACTGAAGCTTTCTTT. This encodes CASSPHGVRNTEAFF.

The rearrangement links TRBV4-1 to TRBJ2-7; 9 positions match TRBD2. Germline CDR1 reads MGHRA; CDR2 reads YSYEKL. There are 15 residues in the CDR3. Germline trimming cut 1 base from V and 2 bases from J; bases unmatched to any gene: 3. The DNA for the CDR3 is TGCGCCAGCAGCCAAGTTAGCGGGGGAACCTACGAGCAGTACTTC. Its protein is CASSQVSGGTYEQYF.

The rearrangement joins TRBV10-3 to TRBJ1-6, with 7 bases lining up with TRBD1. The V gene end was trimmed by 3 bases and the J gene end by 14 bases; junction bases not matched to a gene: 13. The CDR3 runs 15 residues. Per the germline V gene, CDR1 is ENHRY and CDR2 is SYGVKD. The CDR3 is CAISDWGTAEEALHF. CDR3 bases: TGTGCCATCAGTGACTGGGGGACAGCGGAAGAGGCCCTCCACTTT.